This T cell receptor beta chain was sequenced during a study of T cells after yellow fever vaccination (dated by TCRdb to between 2019 and 2020). Concerning the study at large: The SMART-Seq v4 Ultra Low Input RNA kit was used to prepare libraries from fractions with low cell numbers. To follow T-cell clones before and after primary and booster YFV17D yellow fever vaccination, bulk TCR alpha and beta repertoires were sequenced over time. Two healthy male donors, one aged 18 to 29 and one aged 30 to 39 years, were included in the cohort. Blood was collected at multiple timepoints before and after primary and secondary immunization, and bulk PBMC replicates and cell subsets were isolated. The paper as a whole reports these results and caveats: Only a couple of donors were included in the study, so the extent to which the findings can be generalized is limited. After the booster, most of the clones that had expanded following primary vaccination were detected again (96% of CD4 and 80% to 90% of CD8), which suggests that memory was broadly maintained. The secondary T-cell response was found to be weaker but faster than the primary response, with a peak reached on day 5 rather than on day 15. A small share of clonotypes was detected in both CD4 and CD8 compartments, with the overlap likely arising from convergent recombination. FACS-sorted repertoires could contain abundant contaminating clonotypes from the bulk population, so computational filtering was required.

TCR cDNA was made using 5'RACE template switching, a step that added a universal primer site and unique molecular identifiers. cDNA synthesis was primed from both the TCR alpha and TCR beta constant segments. Libraries were amplified in two PCR steps, with sample barcodes and sequencing adapters added in the second step. Sequencing of the libraries was done on either Illumina HiSeq 2500 (2x100 bp) or NovaSeq (2x150 bp). The original methods were these. MIGEC handled demultiplexing of reads and collapsing into UMI consensus sequences, while MiXCR performed V(D)J alignment. Clonotypes responding to the vaccine were identified with edgeR on replicate PBMC samples, with the criteria of FDR below 0.01 and a log2 fold change above 5 up to day 15. CD4 or CD8 identity was assigned to each bulk clonotype according to whether the clonotype was present at higher abundance in the sequenced CD4 repertoire or the sequenced CD8 repertoire. TCRdb's own reprocessing of the public reads used fastp at Q25 and MiXCR and kept productive beta chains. Under each unique CDR3 protein, matching rows form one entry showing the most common genes and DNA. TCRdb, rather than the study authors, made the V and J calls. The table for this sample lists some 560,000 distinct CDR3 sequences; 15% to 20% of them were counted only once. Around an eighth of the sample belongs to the ten largest clones.

The CDR3 spans 12 residues, from the cysteine through the phenylalanine. The retained sequence is limited to the CDR3, 36 bases, with the frame set at the first base. CDR1 and CDR2 are read off the germline V gene as SQVTM and ANQGSEA. V and J are trimmed by 5 bases and 3 bases, and the gene matches miss 3 bases of the junction. Comments on this clonotype: The clone's antigen remains unknown. Base quality data are lacking; no much larger clone is found one base away.

Per the publication, the treatment or condition label means: live attenuated yellow fever vaccine strain. Two biological replicates of bulk PBMCs were collected at each blood-draw timepoint. PBMCs were isolated from peripheral blood using a standard Ficoll-Paque protocol. TriZol was used to extract RNA from bulk PBMCs, CD4 and CD8 fractions, and dextramer-positive and dextramer-negative fractions. Specimen: PBMCs, collected 15 days after the yellow fever booster vaccination. The sequence was obtained from a man aged 30 to 39 who received the YFV17D yellow fever vaccine. This receptor chain uses TRBV29-1 and TRBJ2-5; 7 bases in the middle match TRBD1. The CDR3 region reads CSVRDSKETQYF. The nucleotide sequence is given as TGCAGCGTTCGGGACAGCAAAGAGACCCAGTACTTC.